The subject of this entry is one T cell receptor (beta chain). Clones were read by immunoSEQ multiplex PCR, and TCRdb kept only the in-frame ones, dropping some. This sample yields 90,000 to 120,000 clones, of which 85% to 95% are seen a single time; roughly 1.3% belongs to the top ten. This entry is derived from a study of blood T cell repertoires in COVID-19. This receptor was obtained from a woman in her 30s with acute or convalescent COVID-19. Sequencing was done on a sample of peripheral blood.

CDR3 DNA sequence: TGCGCCAGCAGCTTGGACTCAGGGGGCTCTGGAAACACCATATATTTT. It yields the protein CASSLDSGGSGNTIYF. The chain couples TRBV5-1 to TRBJ1-3, with 7 bases lining up with TRBD1. The CDR3 covers 16 residues. J lost 0 bases, V lost 0 bases, and 3 bases had no gene match. The germline gives CDR1 SGHRS, CDR2 YFSETQ.